These 5 T cell receptor beta chains came from one sample sequenced in a study of blood T cells in healthy people across ages. A sample-barcoded 5' primer and a J-beta primer mix were used in a second PCR of roughly 7 to 11 cycles. TCRdb re-called the 5' RACE reads through MiXCR, storing one row per CDR3 protein. The sample shows some 760,000 distinct CDR3 sequences, 20% to 30% of them seen only once. These data were also reused for a study on T cells of mothers and their children.

Specimen: blood. Source of these receptors: a boy younger than 18 in good health.

This clonotype appeared a few times. The rearrangement joins TRBV25-1 to TRBJ2-7; D gene ambiguous. Germline V CDR1 and CDR2: MGHDK, SYGVNS. The CDR3 sequence is 11 residues long. Trimming took 3 bases from V and 6 from J, leaving 6 bases between them. CDR3 sequence: CASSDPGEQYF. CDR3 sequence (DNA): TGTGCCAGCAGTGACCCGGGCGAGCAGTACTTC.

This chain joins TRBV2 and TRBJ2-1, with 14 bases lining up with TRBD2. V trimming: 5 bases; J trimming: 2 bases; junction bases outside the gene matches: 8. From germline, CDR1 is SNHLY and CDR2 FYNNEI. The CDR3 spans 18 residues. Here the CDR3 DNA reads TGTGCCAGCAGTCCATCGGGACTAGCGGGGGCCGCCTACAATGAGCAGTTCTTC. Protein sequence: CASSPSGLAGAAYNEQFF.

In its sample, this clonotype was seen a few times. The chain has TRBV7-3 and TRBJ1-2; the D gene is possibly TRBD1 (5 bases). The CDR3 is 18 residues long. Trimming removed 1 base at V and 5 bases at J, with 23 bases between. Germline V gene data show CDR1 as SGHTA and CDR2 as FQGTGA. DNA of the CDR3: TGTGCCAGCAGCTTAAGTCGAAGGGGCCAACCCGTCTTATATGGCTACACCTTC. Its protein product is CASSLSRRGQPVLYGYTF.

In DNA, the CDR3 is TGCAGCGCACGCGGGACAGGAAGCTCCTACGAGCAGTACTTC. This translates into CSARGTGSSYEQYF. The rearrangement links TRBV29-1 to TRBJ2-7, with 8 bases fitting TRBD1. The germline V gene encodes CDR1 SQVTM and CDR2 ANQGSEA. V lost 7 bases to trimming and J lost 0 bases; unmatched junction nucleotides: 8. The CDR3 runs to 14 residues.

This clonotype has just a few counts. CDR3 amino acids: CASSHSGGTSGGAFYEQYF. The CDR3 nucleotides read TGTGCCAGCAGCCACAGCGGCGGGACTAGCGGGGGGGCCTTCTACGAGCAGTACTTC. The J gene is TRBJ2-7, the V gene TRBV3-1; TRBD2 matches 16 bases. This CDR3 is 19 amino acids long. Trimming cost V 3 bases and J 3 bases; bases outside gene matches: 11. Germline CDR1 is LGHDT and CDR2 is YNNKEL (reference sequence).